Each of the 26 T cell receptor beta chains below was sequenced from the same sample in a study of CXCR3-negative and CXCR3-positive naive CD8 T cells. Preparation of TRB cDNA libraries relied on 5' RACE carrying UMI labels. TCRdb re-called the 5' RACE reads, yielding one record per CDR3 amino acid sequence without DNA. The table for this sample gives around 41,000 distinct CDR3 sequences. Material: memory CD8+ T cells from blood. These receptor sequences come from a human donor in good health. Some clones in this sample may be carry-over from other donors' samples.

CDR3 loop: CASSTMDRTLTRTQYF. The rearrangement uses TRBV11-2 and TRBJ2-3; TCRdb returns TRBD2, unconfirmable since there is no DNA. The length of the CDR3 is 16 residues. The germline V gene has CDR1 SGHAT and CDR2 FQNNGV.

V gene TRBV10-2 combines with J gene TRBJ2-7; TCRdb returns TRBD2, unconfirmable since there is no DNA. CDR1 is WSHSY and CDR2 is SAAADI in the germline V gene. This CDR3 has 16 amino acids. CDR3: CASSESTGLAGYEQYF.

The chain employs TRBV5-5 and TRBJ1-2; as DNA is missing, the TRBD1 call by TCRdb cannot be tested. The CDR3 covers 16 residues. CDR1 and CDR2 (germline): SGHKS, YYEKEE (reference sequence). CDR3 in amino acids: CASSFVQGTSGGGYTF.

The rearrangement links TRBV27 to TRBJ1-1. The CDR3 is 13 residues long. Germline V gene sequence: CDR1 MNHEY, CDR2 SMNVEV (reference sequence). The CDR3 sequence: CASGGGGNTETFF.

This chain links TRBV5-5 with TRBJ1-5. From germline, CDR1 is SGHKS and CDR2 YYEKEE (reference sequence). The CDR3 spans 15 residues. CDR3 sequence reads: CASSLGVDSNQPQHF.

CDR3 protein: CASSVSGTDTQYF. The gene calls are TRBV6-4 and TRBJ2-3. CDR3 size: 13 residues. Germline-derived CDR1 and CDR2 are MRHNA and SNTAGT.

J is TRBJ1-1 and V is TRBV5-1; TCRdb outputs TRBD1, but without DNA this stays unchecked. This CDR3 is 13 amino acids long. Looked up from germline, CDR1 is SGHRS and CDR2 is YFSETQ. CDR3 in amino acids: CASSSRAWTEAFF.

The gene calls are TRBV29-1 and TRBJ2-2; the TCRdb call, TRBD1, lacks DNA for checking. The germline CDR1 and CDR2 sequences are SQVTM and ANQGSEA. The CDR3 spans 12 residues. This CDR3 is CSVEPRTGELFF.

The gene calls are TRBV6-4 and TRBJ1-4; TCRdb's assignment of TRBD1 cannot be checked, as there is no DNA. The CDR3 is made up of 15 amino acids. Per the germline V gene, CDR1 is MRHNA and CDR2 is SNTAGT. The CDR3 sequence is CASSDKGAANEKLFF.

The V call is TRBV29-1, the J call TRBJ2-5; TCRdb's assignment of TRBD1 cannot be checked, as there is no DNA. Germline CDR1 SQVTM, CDR2 ANQGSEA. The CDR3 length is 13 residues. The CDR3: CSVEGDPWGTQYF. The variable domain in full, with the rest retrieved from reference TRBV29-1 and TRBJ2-5, is SAVISQKPSRDICQRGTSLTIQCQVDSQVTMMFWYRQQPGQSLTLIATANQGSEATYESGFVIDKFPISRPNLTFSTLTVSNMSPEDSSIYLCSVEGDPWGTQYFGPGTRLLVL.

The gene calls are TRBV7-6 and TRBJ1-1; TCRdb's D call of TRBD1 is untestable without DNA. Germline-derived CDR1 and CDR2 are SGHVS and FNYEAQ. This CDR3 is 15 amino acids long. CDR3 in amino acids: CASSLDDDRDTEAFF.

J is TRBJ2-1 and V is TRBV15; TCRdb outputs TRBD1, but without DNA this stays unchecked. CDR3 length: 14 residues. Germline CDR1 and CDR2: LNHNV and YYDKDF (reference sequence). The CDR3 protein is CATRKTGAYNEQFF.

The chain links TRBV14 to TRBJ2-4; TCRdb's D call of TRBD1 is untestable without DNA. The germline V gene has CDR1 SGHDN and CDR2 FVKESK. The CDR3 is 16 amino acids. CDR3 in amino acids: CASSQEIKDRKNIQYF.

CDR3 amino acids: CASSLDRGPAQTQYF. The V call is TRBV11-2, the J call TRBJ2-5; there is no DNA to check the TCRdb D call of TRBD1. CDR3 size: 15 residues. Germline CDR1 is SGHAT and CDR2 is FQNNGV.

This chain connects TRBV9 to TRBJ2-2; with no DNA, the TCRdb D assignment of TRBD2 cannot be verified. The CDR3 covers 14 residues. Germline V gene sequence: CDR1 SGDLS, CDR2 YYNGEE. CDR3: CASTSEGWTGELFF.

The J gene is TRBJ2-4, the V gene TRBV6-5; TCRdb calls TRBD1, which cannot be checked without DNA. Per germline, CDR1 MNHEY and CDR2 SVGAGI. The length of the CDR3 is 15 residues. The CDR3 loop is CASSPRELPKNIQYF.

V usage is TRBV23-1 and J usage is TRBJ1-1; the TCRdb D gene call, TRBD1, has no DNA to confirm it. TRBV23-1 is recorded as an ORF, its role being uncertain. There are 12 residues in the CDR3. CDR3 residues: CASILDSSEAFF.

The chain joins TRBV6-4 to TRBJ2-3; the TRBD2 assignment by TCRdb is unverifiable without DNA. The CDR3 has 15 amino acids. Germline CDR1 reads MRHNA; CDR2 reads SNTAGT. CDR3 sequence reads: CASSALAGTTDTQYF.

This sequence joins TRBV4-1 and TRBJ2-1. The CDR3 is 11 residues long. Germline-derived CDR1 and CDR2 are MGHRA and YSYEKL. CDR3 residues: CASSQYNEQFF.

The J gene is TRBJ2-5, the V gene TRBV7-3. CDR3 length: 15 residues. The V gene's germline CDR1 is SGHTA and CDR2 FQGTGA. This CDR3 is CASSLLPGTQETQYF.

This chain links TRBV20-1 with TRBJ2-4; TCRdb calls TRBD1, which cannot be checked without DNA. Germline V gene data show CDR1 as DFQATT and CDR2 as SNEGSKA (reference sequence). This CDR3 is built from 15 residues. The chain's CDR3 is CSARGRTDRANIQYF.

The chain combines TRBV7-6 with TRBJ2-1; absent DNA, TCRdb's TRBD2 call cannot be checked. Germline V gene sequence: CDR1 SGHVS, CDR2 FNYEAQ. CDR3 length: 16 residues. The CDR3 is CASSDLLAGEHNEQFF.

V and J are TRBV12-3 or TRBV12-4 and TRBJ2-3; the TCRdb D gene call, TRBD2, has no DNA to confirm it. The CDR3 totals 20 residues. This CDR3 reads CASSFPHGTSGGAEEDTQYF.

The rearrangement joins TRBV29-1 to TRBJ2-7. Germline CDR1 and CDR2: SQVTM and ANQGSEA. CDR3 length equals 13 residues. CDR3 region: CSVENPSSYEQYF.

The J gene is TRBJ2-7, the V gene TRBV7-9. Germline V lookup: CDR1 SEHNR, CDR2 FQNEAQ (reference sequence). This CDR3 region has 13 residues. This chain's CDR3 is CASSPRSSYEQYF.

The chain joins TRBV5-1 to TRBJ2-3; TCRdb's D gene call, TRBD2, goes unchecked for lack of DNA. This CDR3 is 14 amino acids long. From germline, CDR1 is SGHRS and CDR2 YFSETQ. This chain's CDR3 is CASSHGTSTDTQYF.